Shown below are 8 T cell receptor beta chains from a single sample sequenced in a study of blood T cell repertoires in COVID-19. This table comes from immunoSEQ multiplex PCR, and its TCRdb copy is limited to in-frame clones, with some not included. The repertoire holds about 240,000 clones, around 83% seen once, with roughly 9.6% in the top ten. Input material: peripheral blood. All receptors come from a woman at least 80 years old with acute or convalescent COVID-19.

The chain uses TRBV15 and TRBJ1-6, with TRBD1 as a possible D gene (6 bases). V was pared by 4 bases and J by 9 bases, with 16 bases between. The CDR3 runs 15 residues. Germline assignment: CDR1 LNHNV and CDR2 YYDKDF (reference sequence). The CDR3 spells CATSIGGQGGSPLHF. The CDR3, as DNA: TGTGCCACCAGCATAGGGGGACAAGGGGGTTCACCCCTCCACTTT.

The J gene is TRBJ2-7, the V gene TRBV7-9, with D possibly TRBD2 on 6 matching bases. The CDR3 length is 14 residues. V was shortened by 4 bases and J by 3 bases, with 13 bases between the two germline ends. The V gene's germline CDR1 is SEHNR and CDR2 FQNEAQ (reference sequence). CDR3 region: CASSSGTDYYEQYF. CDR3 DNA: TGTGCCAGCAGCTCGGGGACTGATTACTACGAGCAGTACTTC.

The chain couples TRBV7-8 to TRBJ1-5; 7 nucleotides line up with TRBD1. V dropped 5 bases and J dropped 6; count of bases not matched to a gene: 4. The CDR3 is made up of 13 amino acids. Germline CDR1 reads SGHVS; CDR2 reads FQNEAQ. CDR3 sequence reads: CASSSRDSQPQHF. The CDR3 coding sequence is TGTGCCAGCAGCAGTAGGGACAGTCAGCCCCAGCATTTT. The whole variable domain, remainder taken from reference TRBV7-8 and TRBJ1-5, is GAGVSQSPRYKVAKRGQDVALRCDPISGHVSLFWYQQALGQGPEFLTYFQNEAQLDKSGLPSDRFFAERPEGSVSTLKIQRTQQEDSAVYLCASSSRDSQPQHFGDGTRLSIL.

The V and J genes are TRBV9 and TRBJ2-1; tentatively, D is TRBD1 (7 bases). Trimming took off 4 bases at V and 8 bases at J, with 19 bases between the two ends. CDR3 size: 15 residues. Germline V gives CDR1 SGDLS, CDR2 YYNGEE. In DNA form, the CDR3 reads TGTGCCAGCAGCTTAAATCTCAGGGGGGTCGATGAGCAGTTCTTC. Protein product: CASSLNLRGVDEQFF. The full variable domain, rest sourced from reference TRBV9 and TRBJ2-1, is DSGVTQTPKHLITATGQRVTLRCSPRSGDLSVYWYQQSLDQGLQFLIQYYNGEERAKGNILERFSAQQFPDLHSELNLSSLELGDSALYFCASSLNLRGVDEQFFGPGTRLTVL.

The chain recombines TRBV6-5 with TRBJ1-6; no clear D. Germline V gene sequence: CDR1 MNHEY, CDR2 SVGAGI. Trimming removed 6 bases from V and 9 bases from J, with 15 bases in between. This CDR3 is built from 14 residues. The DNA for the CDR3 is TGTGCCAGCAGCCAGCTTGGACTTGTTTCACCCCTCCACTTT. It specifies CASSQLGLVSPLHF.

V gene TRBV11-2 combines with J gene TRBJ2-7, with 9 nucleotides matching TRBD2. Germline CDR1 reads SGHAT; CDR2 reads FQNNGV. The CDR3 covers 15 residues. V lost 0 bases, J lost 6 bases, and 6 bases stayed unmatched. The CDR3 loop reads CASSLDLAGSFEQYF. CDR3 nucleotide sequence: TGTGCCAGCAGCTTAGATCTAGCGGGGAGTTTCGAGCAGTACTTC. Full variable domain (remainder filled in from reference TRBV11-2 and TRBJ2-7): EAGVAQSPRYKIIEKRQSVAFWCNPISGHATLYWYQQILGQGPKLLIQFQNNGVVDDSQLPKDRFSAERLKGVDSTLKIQPAKLEDSAVYLCASSLDLAGSFEQYFGPGTRLTVT.

Only one count was recorded for this clone. The chain joins TRBV27 to TRBJ2-3; the match to TRBD2 covers 12 bases. The CDR3 length is 15 residues. V lost 6 bases and J lost 8; bases outside the gene matches: 9. CDR1 is MNHEY, CDR2 SMNVEV, per germline (reference sequence). The CDR3 DNA reads TGTGCCAGCAGCCCGCTAGCGGGGGGGCTGGTTACGCAGTATTTT. Protein product: CASSPLAGGLVTQYF.

V and J are TRBV18 and TRBJ1-2; 8 bases are shared with TRBD1. The CDR3 consists of 15 residues. Losses at the gene ends were 3 bases for V and 1 base for J; bases not matched to a gene: 4. Germline values: CDR1 KGHSH, CDR2 LQKENI. CDR3 in amino acids: CASSPQGAFNYGYTF. CDR3 DNA: TGTGCCAGCTCACCGCAGGGGGCGTTTAACTATGGCTACACCTTC.